The clone carrying this TCR beta chain has ten or more counts. Antigen: not known. This specimen belongs to a study of metastatic and nonmetastatic thyroid tumors. Study at large: Samples came from malignant and benign thyroid patients, and repertoires were compared across blood and tumor or nodule tissue.

Study-wide results and limits: For both blood and tumor, malignant thyroid tumors reportedly showed significantly higher TCR beta diversity than benign nodules did.

The CDR3 length is 16 residues. Germline CDR1 is MDHEN and CDR2 is SYDVKM. The V gene lost 4 bases and the J gene lost 0 bases, with 14 bases spanning the gap. In the study's own analysis: CDR3 was compared across clinicopathological groups, and the resulting differences were used to build a distant-metastasis classifier for papillary thyroid cancer. From the PCR reads, TCRdb re-called clones with MiXCR. The V and J calls, along with clone size, are taken from TCRdb and not from the paper's own processing. The sample includes tens of thousands of clones, roughly a sixth of them seen just once. No treatment had been given to any patient before thyroid surgery.

The sequencing sample was made of blood. This TCR was recovered from a male donor with papillary thyroid cancer or a benign thyroid nodule (not recorded which). Some clones in this sample may be carry-over from other donors' samples. J is TRBJ2-3 and V is TRBV28, with a tentative D call TRBD2 (5 bases). The CDR3 here is CASSSGSAGSTDTQYF. CDR3 coding DNA: TGTGCCAGCAGTTCGGGATCGGCGGGTAGCACAGATACGCAGTATTTT.